The entry below describes one T cell receptor (beta chain). This clone has only a few counts. No much larger clonotype is one base removed from it; base qualities were not supplied. Taken with the paper, the label for time point translates to: acute infectious mononucleosis, at clinical presentation within 2 weeks of symptom onset (visit 1). CD8 T cell responses to two immunodominant EBV epitopes, BRLF1 109 (YVL-BR) and BMLF1 280 (GLC-BM), were tracked in the study over primary infection. Primary EBV infection was indicated by a positive serum heterophile antibody test and EBV viral capsid antigen-specific IgM. Magnetic positive selection (MACS) was first used to enrich total CD8 T cells from PBMCs. A FACSAria III was used to sort live CD3+ CD8+ tetramer+ cells to a purity above 85%. A PE-conjugated tetramer loaded with the BMLF1 280-288 peptide was used to sort the cells. Directly ex vivo after tetramer sorting, the TCR repertoires of EBV epitope-specific CD8 T cells were deep-sequenced at acute infection and at convalescence. The donors were a few individuals between 18 and 29 years old who had clinical acute infectious mononucleosis along with laboratory evidence of primary EBV infection. Heparinized peripheral blood was drawn at clinical presentation with mononucleosis symptoms and was drawn again about 6 months later. PBMCs were isolated by Ficoll-Paque density gradient centrifugation.

Total RNA from at least 8,000 sorted tetramer+ CD8 T cells was reverse transcribed into cDNA for TCR profiling. PCR with primers that anneal to V and J regions amplified CDR3 regions and added unique molecular identifiers to track templates. Profiling of the TCRalpha and TCRbeta chains was done on the immunoSEQ platform, including the sequencing and error-correction standards of that platform. The source study handled its data this way. Clonal copy numbers were corrected for sequencing and PCR errors, and CDR3s were defined per IMGT conventions. Analysis was restricted to productive rearrangements and was performed with immunoSEQ Analyzer versions 2.0 and 3.0, and gene-pairing frequencies were further processed in Microsoft Excel. V-J pairings were visualized as Circos plots, and CDR3 motifs were found with MEME plus a custom motifSearch program. The OLGA algorithm was used to calculate the probability of generation of TCR sequences. Clonotypes found at both visits were termed persistent, clonotypes found only in the acute phase were termed nonpersistent, and clonotypes found only at convalescence were termed de novo. Any amino acid clonotype used by more than one donor was defined as a public TCR. Sourced from immuneACCESS, this table was stored by TCRdb with only in-frame sequences that have V and J called. A share of the clones is absent; for the studies checked, an unresolved V gene accounts for under half, and the remainder has no known explanation. That table is the source of V, J and clone size, and D and trimming were worked out from the DNA. The sample contains around 2,500 clones, approximately 67% of them found a single time. Jointly, the top ten make up 40% to 55% of the sample.

The trim is 6 bases for V and 2 bases for J, with a gap of 11 bases between the germline ends. The CDR3 measures 13 amino acids from cysteine to phenylalanine. Solely the CDR3 DNA is kept, with 39 bases framed from the first base. The germline V gene yields SGHVS for CDR1 and FNYEAQ for CDR2. This entry is derived from a study of blood T cell repertoires in acute mononucleosis (dated by TCRdb to 2019 to 2021). As for the study more broadly: Acute-phase samples were taken within 2 weeks of symptom onset, representing the primary response. In acute infection, YVL-BR-specific cells made up a mean of about 2.1% of blood CD8 T cells and GLC-BM-specific cells made up a mean of approximately 1.2%. Mean blood EBV load was around 4 log10 genome copies per million B cells during acute infection and about 2.6 at convalescence.

The paper as a whole reports these results and caveats: The low acute-to-convalescent clonotype overlap might be partly explained by sampling error, because only a fraction of each donor's blood was analyzed. Both chains seemed to play a part in GLC-BM selection, with public TCRbeta motifs on BV14-BJ2 and BV20-BJ1 appearing together with a TCRalpha motif on AV5-AJ31. Just 8% to 9.5% of the unique acute clonotypes remained in convalescence, but these persisting clonotypes accounted for most of the response, and new, diverse de novo clonotypes seemingly replaced the other acute clonotypes. With just three donors in the cohort, the group averages were based on very few individuals.

The chain joins TRBV7-6 to TRBJ2-7; possibly the D gene is TRBD2, per 6 matching bases. This sequence originates from a woman younger than 35 with infectious mononucleosis caused by EBV. This material consisted of EBV GLC epitope tetramer+ CD8+ T cells sorted from PBMCs, taken during acute infectious mononucleosis. Per the publication, the cell subset or site label means: CD8 T cells binding tetramer with EBV BMLF1 280-288 peptide (GLC-BM). At the DNA level, the sequence is TGTGCCAGCAGTTCCGCGGGACCCTACGAGCAGTACTTC. This encodes CASSSAGPYEQYF.